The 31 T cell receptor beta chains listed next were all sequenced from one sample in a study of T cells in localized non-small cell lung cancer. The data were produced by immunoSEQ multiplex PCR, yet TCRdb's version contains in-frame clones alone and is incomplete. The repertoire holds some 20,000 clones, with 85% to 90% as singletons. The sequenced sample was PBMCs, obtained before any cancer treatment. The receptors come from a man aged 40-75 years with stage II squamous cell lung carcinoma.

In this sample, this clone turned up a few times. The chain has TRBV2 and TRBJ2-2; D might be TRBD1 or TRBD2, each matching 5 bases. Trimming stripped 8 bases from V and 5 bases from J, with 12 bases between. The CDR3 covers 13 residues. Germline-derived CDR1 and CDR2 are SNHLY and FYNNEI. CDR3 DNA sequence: TGTGCCAGCGTAGGGACCACGACCGGGGAGCTGTTTTTT. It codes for CASVGTTTGELFF.

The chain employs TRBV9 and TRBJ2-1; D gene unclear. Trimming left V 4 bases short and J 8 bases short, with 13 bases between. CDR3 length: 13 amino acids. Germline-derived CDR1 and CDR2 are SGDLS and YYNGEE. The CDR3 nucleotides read TGTGCCAGCAGCCCACGGCCAGGATATGAGCAGTTCTTC. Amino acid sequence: CASSPRPGYEQFF.

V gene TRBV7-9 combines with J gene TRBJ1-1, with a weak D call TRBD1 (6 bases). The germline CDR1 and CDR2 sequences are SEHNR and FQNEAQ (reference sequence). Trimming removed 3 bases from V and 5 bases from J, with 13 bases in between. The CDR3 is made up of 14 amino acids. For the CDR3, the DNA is TGTGCCAGCAGCTTCCTTCAGGGGTCTACTGAAGCTTTCTTT. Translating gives CASSFLQGSTEAFF.

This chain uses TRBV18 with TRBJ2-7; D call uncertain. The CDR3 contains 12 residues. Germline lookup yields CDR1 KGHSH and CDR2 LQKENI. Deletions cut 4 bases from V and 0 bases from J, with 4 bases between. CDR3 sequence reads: CASSLISYEQYF. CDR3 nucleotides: TGTGCCAGCTCACTAATCTCCTACGAGCAGTACTTC.

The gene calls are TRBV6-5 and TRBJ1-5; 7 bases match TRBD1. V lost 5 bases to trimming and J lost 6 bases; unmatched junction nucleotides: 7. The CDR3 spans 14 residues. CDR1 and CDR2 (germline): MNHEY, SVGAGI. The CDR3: CASSPGGSIQPQHF. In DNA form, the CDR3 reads TGTGCCAGCAGTCCAGGGGGTTCCATTCAGCCCCAGCATTTT.

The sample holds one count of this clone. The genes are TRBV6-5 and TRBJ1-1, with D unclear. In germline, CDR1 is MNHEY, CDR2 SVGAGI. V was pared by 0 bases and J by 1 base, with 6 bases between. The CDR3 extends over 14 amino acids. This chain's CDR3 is CASSYSRRNTEAFF. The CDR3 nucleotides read TGTGCCAGCAGTTACTCGAGAAGGAACACTGAAGCTTTCTTT.

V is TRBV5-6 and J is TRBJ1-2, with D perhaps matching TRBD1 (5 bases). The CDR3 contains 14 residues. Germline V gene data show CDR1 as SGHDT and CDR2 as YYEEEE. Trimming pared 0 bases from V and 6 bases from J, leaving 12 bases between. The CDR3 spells CASSLASWGDGYTF. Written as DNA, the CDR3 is TGTGCCAGCAGCTTGGCTTCCTGGGGGGATGGCTACACCTTC.

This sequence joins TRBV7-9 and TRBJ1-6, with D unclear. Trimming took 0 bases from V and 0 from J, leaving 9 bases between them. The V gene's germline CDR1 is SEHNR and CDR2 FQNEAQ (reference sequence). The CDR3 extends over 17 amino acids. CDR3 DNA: TGTGCCAGCAGCTTAGCGCCGGGGAGCTCCTATAATTCACCCCTCCACTTT. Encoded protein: CASSLAPGSSYNSPLHF.

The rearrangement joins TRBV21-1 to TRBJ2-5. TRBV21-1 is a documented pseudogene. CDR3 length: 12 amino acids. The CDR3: CASSKHQETQYF. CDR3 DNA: TGTGCCAGCAGCAAACACCAAGAGACCCAGTACTTC.

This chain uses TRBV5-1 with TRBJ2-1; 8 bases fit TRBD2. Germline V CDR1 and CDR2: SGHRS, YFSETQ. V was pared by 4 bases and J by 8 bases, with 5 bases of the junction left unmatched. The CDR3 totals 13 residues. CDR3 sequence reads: CASSREGVDEQFF. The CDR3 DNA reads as TGCGCCAGCAGCCGGGAGGGGGTCGATGAGCAGTTCTTC.

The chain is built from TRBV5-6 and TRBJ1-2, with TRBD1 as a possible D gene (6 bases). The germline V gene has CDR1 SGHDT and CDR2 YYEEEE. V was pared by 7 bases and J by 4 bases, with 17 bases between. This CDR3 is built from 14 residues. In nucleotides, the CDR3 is TGTGCCAGCTGGACCCAGGGGCAGAGCTATGGCTACACCTTC. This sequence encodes CASWTQGQSYGYTF.

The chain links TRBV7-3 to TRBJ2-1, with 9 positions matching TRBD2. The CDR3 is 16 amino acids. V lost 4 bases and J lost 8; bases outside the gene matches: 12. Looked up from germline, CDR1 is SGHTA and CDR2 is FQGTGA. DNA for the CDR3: TGTGCCAGCAGCTCCTCCCCCGGCGGGAGGGGCTATGAGCAGTTCTTC. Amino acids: CASSSSPGGRGYEQFF.

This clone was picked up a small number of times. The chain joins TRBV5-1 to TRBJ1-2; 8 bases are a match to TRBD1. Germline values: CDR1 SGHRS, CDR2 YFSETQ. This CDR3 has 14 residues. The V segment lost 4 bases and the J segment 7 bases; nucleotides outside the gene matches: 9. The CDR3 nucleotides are TGCGCCAGCAGCCCAGACAGGGGAGTTGCTGGCTACACCTTC. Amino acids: CASSPDRGVAGYTF. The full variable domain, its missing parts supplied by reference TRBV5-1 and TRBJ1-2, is KAGVTQTPRYLIKTRGQQVTLSCSPISGHRSVSWYQQTPGQGLQFLFEYFSETQRNKGNFPGRFSGRQFSNSRSEMNVSTLELGDSALYLCASSPDRGVAGYTFGSGTRLTVV.

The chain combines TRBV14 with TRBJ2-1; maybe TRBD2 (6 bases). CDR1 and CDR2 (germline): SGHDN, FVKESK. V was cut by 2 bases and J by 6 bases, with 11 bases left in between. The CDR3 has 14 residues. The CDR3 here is CASSQIEGGNEQFF. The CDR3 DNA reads TGTGCCAGCAGCCAAATAGAGGGAGGCAATGAGCAGTTCTTC. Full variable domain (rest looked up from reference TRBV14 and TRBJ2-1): EAGVTQFPSHSVIEKGQTVTLRCDPISGHDNLYWYRRVMGKEIKFLLHFVKESKQDESGMPNNRFLAERTGGTYSTLKVQPAELEDSGVYFCASSQIEGGNEQFFGPGTRLTVL.

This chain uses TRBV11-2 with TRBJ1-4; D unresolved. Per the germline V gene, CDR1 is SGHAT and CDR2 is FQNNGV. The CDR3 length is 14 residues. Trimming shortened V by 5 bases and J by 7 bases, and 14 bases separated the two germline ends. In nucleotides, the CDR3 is TGTGCCAGCAGCCCCCGTTTGGGGATTGAAAAACTGTTTTTT. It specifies CASSPRLGIEKLFF.

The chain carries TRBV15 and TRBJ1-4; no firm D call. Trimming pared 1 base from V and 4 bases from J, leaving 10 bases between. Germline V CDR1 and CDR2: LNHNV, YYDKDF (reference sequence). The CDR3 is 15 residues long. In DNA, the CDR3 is TGTGCCACCAGCAGAGCCGGACCGGGTAATGAAAAACTGTTTTTT. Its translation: CATSRAGPGNEKLFF.

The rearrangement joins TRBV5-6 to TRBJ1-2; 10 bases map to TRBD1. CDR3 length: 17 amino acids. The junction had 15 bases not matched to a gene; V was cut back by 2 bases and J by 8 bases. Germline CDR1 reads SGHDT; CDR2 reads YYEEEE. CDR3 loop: CASSFDRDRGYDGGYTF. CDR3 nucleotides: TGTGCCAGCAGCTTCGACCGGGACAGGGGTTACGATGGGGGCTACACCTTC.

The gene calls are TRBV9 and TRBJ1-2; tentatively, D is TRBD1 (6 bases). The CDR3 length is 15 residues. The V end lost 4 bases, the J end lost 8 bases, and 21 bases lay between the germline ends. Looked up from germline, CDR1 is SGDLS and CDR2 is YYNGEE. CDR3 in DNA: TGTGCCAGCAGCCTCGGGACAACACCACGGGACGGCTACACCTTC. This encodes CASSLGTTPRDGYTF.

As DNA, the CDR3 is TGTGCCTGGAGTGTCGGGACTAGCGGGAACAATGAGCAGTTCTTC. It translates to CAWSVGTSGNNEQFF. The chain is built from TRBV30 and TRBJ2-1; 13 bases agree with TRBD2. V lost 0 bases to trimming and J lost 5 bases; unmatched junction nucleotides: 1. Germline-derived CDR1 and CDR2 are GTSNPN and SVGIG (reference sequence). The CDR3 is 15 amino acids. Looking up the rest from reference TRBV30 and TRBJ2-1 gives the full variable domain: SQTIHQWPATLVQPVGSPLSLECTVEGTSNPNLYWYRQAAGRGLQLLFYSVGIGQISSEVPQNLSASRPQDRQFILSSKKLLLSDSGFYLCAWSVGTSGNNEQFFGPGTRLTVL.

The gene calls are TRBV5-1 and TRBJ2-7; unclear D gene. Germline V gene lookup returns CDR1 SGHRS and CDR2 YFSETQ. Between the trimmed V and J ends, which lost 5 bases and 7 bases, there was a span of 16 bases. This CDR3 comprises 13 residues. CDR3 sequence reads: CASSPAGRWEQYF. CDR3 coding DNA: TGCGCCAGCAGTCCTGCCGGTCGCTGGGAGCAGTACTTC.

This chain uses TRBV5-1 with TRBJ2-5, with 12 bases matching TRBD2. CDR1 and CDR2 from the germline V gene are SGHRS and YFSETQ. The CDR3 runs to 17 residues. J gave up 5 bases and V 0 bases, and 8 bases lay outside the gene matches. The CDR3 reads CASSLVSSGRAGETQYF. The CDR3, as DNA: TGCGCCAGCAGCTTGGTTTCTAGCGGGAGGGCCGGTGAGACCCAGTACTTC. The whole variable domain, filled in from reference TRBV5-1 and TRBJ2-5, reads KAGVTQTPRYLIKTRGQQVTLSCSPISGHRSVSWYQQTPGQGLQFLFEYFSETQRNKGNFPGRFSGRQFSNSRSEMNVSTLELGDSALYLCASSLVSSGRAGETQYFGPGTRLLVL.

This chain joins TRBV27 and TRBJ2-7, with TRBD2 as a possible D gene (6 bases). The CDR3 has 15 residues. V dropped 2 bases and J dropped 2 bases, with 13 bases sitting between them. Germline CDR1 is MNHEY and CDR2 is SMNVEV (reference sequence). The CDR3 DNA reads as TGTGCCAGCAGTTTAAAGTCAGCGGGTCCCTACGAGCAGTACTTC. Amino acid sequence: CASSLKSAGPYEQYF.

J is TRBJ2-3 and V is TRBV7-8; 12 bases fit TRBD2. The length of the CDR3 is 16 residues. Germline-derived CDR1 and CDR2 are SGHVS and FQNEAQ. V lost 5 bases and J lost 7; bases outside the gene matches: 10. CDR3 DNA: TGTGCCAGCAGCCCTCGGACTAGCGGGGCAGCTAATACGCAGTATTTT. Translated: CASSPRTSGAANTQYF.

For the CDR3, the DNA is TGTGCCAGCAGTTTAACTTCCGGGAGTGGGACCCAGTACTTC. Amino acid sequence: CASSLTSGSGTQYF. This sequence joins TRBV2 and TRBJ2-5; weak D call: TRBD2 (6 bases). The CDR3 has 14 residues. Germline assignment: CDR1 SNHLY and CDR2 FYNNEI. V was cut by 5 bases and J by 7 bases, with 17 bases left in between. The whole variable domain, filled in from reference TRBV2 and TRBJ2-5, reads EPEVTQTPSHQVTQMGQEVILRCVPISNHLYFYWYRQILGQKVEFLVSFYNNEISEKSEIFDDQFSVERPDGSNFTLKIRSTKLEDSAMYFCASSLTSGSGTQYFGPGTRLLVL.

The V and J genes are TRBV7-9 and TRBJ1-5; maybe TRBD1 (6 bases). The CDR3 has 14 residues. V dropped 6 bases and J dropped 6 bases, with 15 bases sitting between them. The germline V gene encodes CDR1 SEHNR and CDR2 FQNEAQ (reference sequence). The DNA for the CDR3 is TGTGCCAGCAGGGGCGCAGGGGACGGTCAGCCCCAGCATTTT. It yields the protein CASRGAGDGQPQHF.

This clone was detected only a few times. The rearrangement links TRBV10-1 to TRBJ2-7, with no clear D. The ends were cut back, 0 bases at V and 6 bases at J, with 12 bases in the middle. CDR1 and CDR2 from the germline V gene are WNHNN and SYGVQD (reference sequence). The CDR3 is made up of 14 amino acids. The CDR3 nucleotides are TGCGCCAGCAGTGAGTCAGGCCCAACGGGCGAGCAGTACTTC. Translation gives CASSESGPTGEQYF.

The CDR3 sequence is CASSSRFGGNLNTEAFF. DNA for the CDR3: TGTGCCAGCAGCTCTAGGTTTGGCGGAAATTTGAACACTGAAGCTTTCTTT. This sequence joins TRBV7-2 and TRBJ1-1; D is unclear. The V end lost 4 bases, the J end lost 0 bases, and 18 bases lay between the germline ends. The CDR3 runs 17 residues. The germline gives CDR1 SGHTA, CDR2 FQGNSA.

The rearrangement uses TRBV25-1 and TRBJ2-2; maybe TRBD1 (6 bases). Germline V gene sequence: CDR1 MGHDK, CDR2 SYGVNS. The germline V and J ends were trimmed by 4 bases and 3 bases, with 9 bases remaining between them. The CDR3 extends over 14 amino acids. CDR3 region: CASSVDSYTGELFF. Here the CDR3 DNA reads TGTGCCAGCAGTGTGGACAGTTACACCGGGGAGCTGTTTTTT.

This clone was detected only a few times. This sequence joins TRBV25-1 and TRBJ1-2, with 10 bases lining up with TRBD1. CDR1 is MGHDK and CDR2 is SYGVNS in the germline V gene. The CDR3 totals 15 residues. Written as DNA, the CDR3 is TGTGCGGCTGAGGGACAGGGGATCAGTCGCTATGGCTACACCTTC. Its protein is CAAEGQGISRYGYTF.

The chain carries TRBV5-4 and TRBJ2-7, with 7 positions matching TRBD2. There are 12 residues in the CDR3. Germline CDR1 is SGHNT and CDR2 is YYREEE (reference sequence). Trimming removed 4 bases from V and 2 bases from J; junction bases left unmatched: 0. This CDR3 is CASSRGAYEQYF. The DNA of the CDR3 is TGTGCCAGCAGCCGGGGGGCCTACGAGCAGTACTTC.

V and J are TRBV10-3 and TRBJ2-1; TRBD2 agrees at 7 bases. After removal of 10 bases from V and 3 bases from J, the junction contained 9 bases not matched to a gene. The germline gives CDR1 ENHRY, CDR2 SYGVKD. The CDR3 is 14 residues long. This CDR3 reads CATRPLADYNEQFF. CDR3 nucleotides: TGTGCCACGAGGCCTCTAGCGGACTACAATGAGCAGTTCTTC.